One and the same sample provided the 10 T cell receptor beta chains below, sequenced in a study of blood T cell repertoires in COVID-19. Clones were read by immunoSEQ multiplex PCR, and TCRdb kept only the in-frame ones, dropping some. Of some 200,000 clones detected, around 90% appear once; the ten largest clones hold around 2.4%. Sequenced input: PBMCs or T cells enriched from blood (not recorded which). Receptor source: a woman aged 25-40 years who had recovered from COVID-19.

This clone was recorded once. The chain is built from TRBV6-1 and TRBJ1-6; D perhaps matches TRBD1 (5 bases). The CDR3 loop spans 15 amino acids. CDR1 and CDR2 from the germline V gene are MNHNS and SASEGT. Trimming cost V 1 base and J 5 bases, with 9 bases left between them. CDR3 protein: CASSEVAGNNSPLHF. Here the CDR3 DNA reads TGTGCCAGCAGTGAAGTCGCAGGGAATAATTCACCCCTCCACTTT.

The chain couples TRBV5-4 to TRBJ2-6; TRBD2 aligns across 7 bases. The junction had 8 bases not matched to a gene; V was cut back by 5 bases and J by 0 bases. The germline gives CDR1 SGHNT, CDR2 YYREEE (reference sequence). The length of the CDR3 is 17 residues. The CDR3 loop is CASSLGGGVSGANVLTF. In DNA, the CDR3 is TGTGCCAGCAGTCTGGGCGGGGGTGTCTCTGGGGCCAACGTCCTGACTTTC.

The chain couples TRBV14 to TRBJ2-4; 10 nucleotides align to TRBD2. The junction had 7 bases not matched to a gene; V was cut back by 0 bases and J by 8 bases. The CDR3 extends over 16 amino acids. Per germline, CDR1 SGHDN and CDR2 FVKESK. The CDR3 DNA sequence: TGTGCCAGCAGCCAAGAAAAGCGGGGGGGCCTGGACATTCAGTACTTC. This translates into CASSQEKRGGLDIQYF. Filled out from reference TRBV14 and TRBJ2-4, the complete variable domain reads EAGVTQFPSHSVIEKGQTVTLRCDPISGHDNLYWYRRVMGKEIKFLLHFVKESKQDESGMPNNRFLAERTGGTYSTLKVQPAELEDSGVYFCASSQEKRGGLDIQYFGAGTRLSVL.

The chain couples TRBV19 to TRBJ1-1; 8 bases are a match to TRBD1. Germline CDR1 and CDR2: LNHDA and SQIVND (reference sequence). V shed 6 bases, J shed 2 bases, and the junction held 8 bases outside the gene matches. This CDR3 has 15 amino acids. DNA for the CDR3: TGTGCCAGTAGCTCGGACAGGGAGATAAACACTGAAGCTTTCTTT. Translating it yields CASSSDREINTEAFF.

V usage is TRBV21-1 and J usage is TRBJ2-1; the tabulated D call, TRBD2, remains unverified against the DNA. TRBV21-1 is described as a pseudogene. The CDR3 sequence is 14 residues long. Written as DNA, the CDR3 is TGTGCCAGCAGCCCAAGAGGGGGGGGCAATGAGCAGTTCTTC. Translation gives CASSPRGGGNEQFF.

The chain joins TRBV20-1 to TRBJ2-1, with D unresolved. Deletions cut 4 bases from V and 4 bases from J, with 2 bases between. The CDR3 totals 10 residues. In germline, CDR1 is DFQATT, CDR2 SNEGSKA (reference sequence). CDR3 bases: TGCAGTGCTACATACAATGAGCAGTTCTTC. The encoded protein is CSATYNEQFF.

CDR3 region: CASSLTGNTEAFF. The CDR3 DNA follows: TGTGCCAGCTCCCTCACAGGGAACACTGAAGCTTTCTTT. The chain couples TRBV18 to TRBJ1-1, with D maybe TRBD1 (5 bases). Germline V gene sequence: CDR1 KGHSH, CDR2 LQKENI. The V and J ends lost 6 bases and 1 base respectively, with 9 bases between them. This CDR3 is 13 amino acids long.

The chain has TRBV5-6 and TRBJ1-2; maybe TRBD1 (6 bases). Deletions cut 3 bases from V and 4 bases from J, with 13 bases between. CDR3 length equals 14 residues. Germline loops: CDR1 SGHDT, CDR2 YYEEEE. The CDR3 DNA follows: TGTGCCAGCAGCTCCTGGGACACTCTCTATGGCTACACCTTC. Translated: CASSSWDTLYGYTF. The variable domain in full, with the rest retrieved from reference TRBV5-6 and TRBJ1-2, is DAGVTQSPTHLIKTRGQQVTLRCSPKSGHDTVSWYQQALGQGPQFIFQYYEEEERQRGNFPDRFSGHQFPNYSSELNVNALLLGDSALYLCASSSWDTLYGYTFGSGTRLTVV.

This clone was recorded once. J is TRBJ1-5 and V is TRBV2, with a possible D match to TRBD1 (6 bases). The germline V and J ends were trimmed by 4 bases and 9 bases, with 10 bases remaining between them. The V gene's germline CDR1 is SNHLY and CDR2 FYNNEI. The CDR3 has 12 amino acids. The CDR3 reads CASSVGGAPQHF. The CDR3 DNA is TGTGCCAGCAGTGTCGGGGGGGCGCCCCAGCATTTT.

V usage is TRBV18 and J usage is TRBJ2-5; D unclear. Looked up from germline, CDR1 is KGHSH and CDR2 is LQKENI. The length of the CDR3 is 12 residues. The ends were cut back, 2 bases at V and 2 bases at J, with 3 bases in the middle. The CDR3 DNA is TGTGCCAGCTCACCATTACAAGAGACCCAGTACTTC. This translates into CASSPLQETQYF.